Presented here are 9 T cell receptor beta chains from one specimen sequenced in a study of blood T cell repertoires in COVID-19. This table comes from immunoSEQ multiplex PCR, and its TCRdb copy is limited to in-frame clones, with some not included. The sample holds about 140,000 clones, about three quarters seen once. Material for sequencing was peripheral blood. These receptors all come from a woman aged 45-65 years with active or convalescent COVID-19.

This sequence joins TRBV5-5 and TRBJ2-1; D possibly corresponds to TRBD1 (6 bases). V lost 0 bases and J lost 2, with 6 bases in between. From germline, CDR1 is SGHKS and CDR2 YYEKEE (reference sequence). The CDR3 runs to 14 residues. CDR3 region: CASSLGGPYNEQFF. As DNA, the CDR3 is TGTGCCAGCAGCTTGGGGGGGCCCTACAATGAGCAGTTCTTC.

V usage is TRBV3-1 (or the pseudogene TRBV3-2) and J usage is TRBJ2-7; 7 nucleotides match TRBD2. J gave up 0 bases and V 4 bases, and 9 bases lay outside the gene matches. Germline CDR1 LGHDT, CDR2 YNNKEL (reference sequence). CDR3 length: 16 residues. The CDR3 sequence: CASSPNLAASSYEQYF. CDR3 sequence (DNA): TGTGCCAGCAGCCCGAACCTAGCGGCCAGCTCCTACGAGCAGTACTTC.

CDR3 bases: TGTGCCAGCAGCTTTTCACAGGGTAGCGCTGAAGCTTTCTTT. Residues: CASSFSQGSAEAFF. The chain joins TRBV11-3 to TRBJ1-1; TRBD1 is a possible D gene (6 bases). From germline, CDR1 is SGHNT and CDR2 YENEEA. V was shortened by 3 bases and J by 6 bases, with 14 bases between the two germline ends. CDR3 length equals 14 residues. Variable domain in full (rest from reference TRBV11-3 and TRBJ1-1): EAGVVQSPRYKIIEKKQPVAFWCNPISGHNTLYWYLQNLGQGPELLIRYENEEAVDDSQLPKDRFSAERLKGVDSTLKIQPAELGDSAVYLCASSFSQGSAEAFFGQGTRLTVV.

This sequence joins TRBV21-1 and TRBJ1-2; TRBD1, the table's D call, lacks a check against the DNA. TRBV21-1 constitutes a pseudogene. The CDR3 spans 12 residues. The CDR3 loop is CARGQGDCGYTF. The CDR3 nucleotides read TGTGCCAGGGGACAGGGGGACTGCGGCTACACCTTC.

This sequence joins TRBV9 and TRBJ2-2; 10 bases line up with TRBD1. Germline lookup yields CDR1 SGDLS and CDR2 YYNGEE. The CDR3 is 19 residues long. The trim removed 0 bases at V and 1 base at J, leaving 9 bases unmatched. CDR3 in amino acids: CASSVVPSTGGRNTGELFF. DNA for the CDR3: TGTGCCAGCAGCGTAGTCCCCTCGACAGGGGGCAGGAACACCGGGGAGCTGTTTTTT.

In its sample, this clone was seen once. The CDR3: CASRQGDSPNEKLFF. The CDR3 coding sequence is TGTGCCAGCAGGCAAGGGGACAGCCCTAATGAAAAACTGTTTTTT. V usage is TRBV2 and J usage is TRBJ1-4, with TRBD1 matching over 7 bases. The CDR3 has 15 amino acids. V dropped 6 bases and J dropped 3; count of bases not matched to a gene: 7. Germline values: CDR1 SNHLY, CDR2 FYNNEI.

The CDR3 loop reads CASSPFNRDGEKLFF. DNA of the CDR3: TGTGCCAGCTCACCCTTCAACAGGGACGGTGAAAAACTGTTTTTT. The V gene is TRBV18, the J gene TRBJ1-4, with D possibly being TRBD1 (6 bases). Germline V gene data show CDR1 as KGHSH and CDR2 as LQKENI. CDR3 length: 15 amino acids. V was shortened by 3 bases and J by 7 bases, with 15 bases between the two germline ends.

The CDR3 DNA reads TGTGCCAGCAGCCGGTATAGCGGGGCGGGGACAGATACGCAGTATTTT. It specifies CASSRYSGAGTDTQYF. The rearrangement links TRBV7-9 to TRBJ2-3, with TRBD2 identical over 8 bases. The CDR3 totals 16 residues. The V segment lost 5 bases and the J segment 3 bases; nucleotides outside the gene matches: 10. Germline V CDR1 and CDR2: SEHNR, FQNEAQ (reference sequence).

This clone was picked up a small number of times. The rearrangement joins TRBV19 to TRBJ1-5; 9 bases align to TRBD1. After removal of 5 bases from V and 6 bases from J, the junction contained 5 bases not matched to a gene. The germline CDR1 and CDR2 sequences are LNHDA and SQIVND (reference sequence). The CDR3 has 14 amino acids. CDR3 in amino acids: CASSVTGGVQPQHF. Written as DNA, the CDR3 is TGTGCCAGTAGTGTCACAGGGGGCGTTCAGCCCCAGCATTTT.